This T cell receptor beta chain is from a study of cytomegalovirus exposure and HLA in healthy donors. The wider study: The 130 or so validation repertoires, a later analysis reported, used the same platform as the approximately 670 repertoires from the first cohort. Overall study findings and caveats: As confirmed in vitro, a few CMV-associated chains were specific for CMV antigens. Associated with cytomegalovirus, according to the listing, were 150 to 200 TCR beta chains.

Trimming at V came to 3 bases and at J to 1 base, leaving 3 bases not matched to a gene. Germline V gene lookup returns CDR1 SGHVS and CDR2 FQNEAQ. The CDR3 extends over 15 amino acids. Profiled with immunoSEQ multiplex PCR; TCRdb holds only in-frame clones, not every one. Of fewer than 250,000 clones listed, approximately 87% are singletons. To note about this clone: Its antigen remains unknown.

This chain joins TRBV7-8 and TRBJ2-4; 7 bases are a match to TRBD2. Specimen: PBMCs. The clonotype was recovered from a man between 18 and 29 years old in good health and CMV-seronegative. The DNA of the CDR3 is TGTGCCAGCAGCTTGGGGGGGACGGCCAAAAACATTCAGTACTTC. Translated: CASSLGGTAKNIQYF.